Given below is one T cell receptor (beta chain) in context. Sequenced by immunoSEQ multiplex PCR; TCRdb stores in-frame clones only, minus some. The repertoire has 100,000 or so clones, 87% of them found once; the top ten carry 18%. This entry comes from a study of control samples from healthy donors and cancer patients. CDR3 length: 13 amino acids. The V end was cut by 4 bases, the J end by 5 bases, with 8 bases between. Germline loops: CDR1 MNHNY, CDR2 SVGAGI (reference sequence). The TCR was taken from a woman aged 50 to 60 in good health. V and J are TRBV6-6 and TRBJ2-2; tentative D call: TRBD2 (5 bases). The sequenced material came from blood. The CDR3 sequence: CASSSGVTGELFF. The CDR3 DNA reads TGTGCCAGCAGTTCCGGGGTAACCGGGGAGCTGTTTTTT.